The present TCR beta chain was sequenced within a study of T cell clones after liver transplantation. Libraries were prepared by immunoSEQ multiplex PCR; TCRdb keeps only in-frame clonotypes and omits some of them. The table includes tens of thousands of clones, roughly nine tenths detected once. CDR3 length: 14 residues. Germline-derived CDR1 and CDR2 are LNHDA and SQIVND (reference sequence). The germline V and J ends were trimmed by 5 bases and 0 bases, with 8 bases remaining between them. The sequence derives from a human patient who received a liver transplant. The T cells may partly be graft donor cells. The sequencing used CD8+ T cells from blood, collected 12 months after liver transplant. The chain combines TRBV19 with TRBJ1-5; D is possibly TRBD1 (6 bases). The chain's CDR3 is CASSWTDSNQPQHF. The CDR3 DNA sequence: TGTGCCAGTAGTTGGACAGATAGCAATCAGCCCCAGCATTTT.